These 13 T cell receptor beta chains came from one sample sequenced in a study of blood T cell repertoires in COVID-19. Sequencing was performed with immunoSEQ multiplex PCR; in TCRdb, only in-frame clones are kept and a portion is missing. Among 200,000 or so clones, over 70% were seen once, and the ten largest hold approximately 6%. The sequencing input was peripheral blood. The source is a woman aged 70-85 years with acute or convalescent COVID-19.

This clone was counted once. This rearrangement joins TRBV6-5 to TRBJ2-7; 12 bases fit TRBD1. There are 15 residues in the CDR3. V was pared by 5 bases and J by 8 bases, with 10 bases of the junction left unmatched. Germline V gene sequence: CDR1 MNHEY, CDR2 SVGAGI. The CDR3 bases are TGTGCCAGCAGTCCTCCGGGACAGGGGGCGCGAAAGCAGTACTTC. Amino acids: CASSPPGQGARKQYF.

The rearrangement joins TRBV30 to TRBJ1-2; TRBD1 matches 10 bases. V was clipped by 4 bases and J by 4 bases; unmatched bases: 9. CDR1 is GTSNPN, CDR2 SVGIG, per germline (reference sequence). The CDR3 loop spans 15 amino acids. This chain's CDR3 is CAWIDRTGGIYGYTF. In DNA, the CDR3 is TGTGCCTGGATAGATAGGACAGGGGGAATCTATGGCTACACCTTC.

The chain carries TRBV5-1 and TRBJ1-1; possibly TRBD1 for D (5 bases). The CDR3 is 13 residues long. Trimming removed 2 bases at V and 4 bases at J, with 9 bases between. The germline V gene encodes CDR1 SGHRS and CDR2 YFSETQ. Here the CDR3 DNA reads TGCGCCAGCAGCTTTTCGGGGGGCACTGAAGCTTTCTTT. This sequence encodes CASSFSGGTEAFF.

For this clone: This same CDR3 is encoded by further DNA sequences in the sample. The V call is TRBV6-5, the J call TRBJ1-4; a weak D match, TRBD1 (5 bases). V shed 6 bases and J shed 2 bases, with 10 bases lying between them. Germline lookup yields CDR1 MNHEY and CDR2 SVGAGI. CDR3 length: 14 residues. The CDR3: CASSPTATNEKLFF. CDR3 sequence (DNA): TGTGCCAGCAGCCCGACAGCCACTAATGAAAAACTGTTTTTT.

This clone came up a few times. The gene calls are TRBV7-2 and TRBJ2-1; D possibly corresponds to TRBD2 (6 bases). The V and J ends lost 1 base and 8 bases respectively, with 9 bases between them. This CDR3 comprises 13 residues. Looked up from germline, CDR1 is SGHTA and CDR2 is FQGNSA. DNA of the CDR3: TGTGCCAGCAGCTTAGGGCCGGGGGATGAGCAGTTCTTC. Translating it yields CASSLGPGDEQFF.

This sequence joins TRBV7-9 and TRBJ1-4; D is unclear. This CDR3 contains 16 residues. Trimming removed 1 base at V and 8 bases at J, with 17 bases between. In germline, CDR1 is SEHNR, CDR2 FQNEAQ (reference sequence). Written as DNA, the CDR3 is TGTGCCAGCAGCTTAGACTCTGCGGGCAGAGGAGAAAAACTGTTTTTT. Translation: CASSLDSAGRGEKLFF.

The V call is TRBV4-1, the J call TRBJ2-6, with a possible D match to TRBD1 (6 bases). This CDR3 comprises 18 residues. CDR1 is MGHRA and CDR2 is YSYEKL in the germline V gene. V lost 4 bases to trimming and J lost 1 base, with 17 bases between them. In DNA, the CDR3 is TGCGCCAGCAGCCTCTGGACAGAAAGCTCATCTGGGGCCAACGTCCTGACTTTC. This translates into CASSLWTESSSGANVLTF.

DNA of the CDR3: TGTGCCAGTAGTATTGCAGGGATCTTCTCCGGAAACACCATATATTTT. It codes for CASSIAGIFSGNTIYF. The chain is built from TRBV19 and TRBJ1-3, with a tentative D call TRBD1 (5 bases). CDR1 is LNHDA and CDR2 is SQIVND in the germline V gene (reference sequence). The V gene lost 3 bases and the J gene lost 4 bases, with 16 bases spanning the gap. This CDR3 spans 16 amino acids.

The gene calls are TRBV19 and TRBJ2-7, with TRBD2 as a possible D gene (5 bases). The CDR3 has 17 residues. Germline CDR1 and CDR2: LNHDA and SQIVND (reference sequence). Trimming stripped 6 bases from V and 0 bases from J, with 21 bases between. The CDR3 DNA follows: TGTGCCAGTAGCACGACGGGGAAGGGAAGGAACTCCTACGAGCAGTACTTC. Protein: CASSTTGKGRNSYEQYF.

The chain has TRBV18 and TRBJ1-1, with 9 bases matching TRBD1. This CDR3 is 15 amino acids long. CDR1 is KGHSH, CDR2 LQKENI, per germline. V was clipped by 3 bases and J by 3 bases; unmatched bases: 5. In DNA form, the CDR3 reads TGTGCCAGCTCACCGGACAGGGGAGGCTACACTGAAGCTTTCTTT. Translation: CASSPDRGGYTEAFF.

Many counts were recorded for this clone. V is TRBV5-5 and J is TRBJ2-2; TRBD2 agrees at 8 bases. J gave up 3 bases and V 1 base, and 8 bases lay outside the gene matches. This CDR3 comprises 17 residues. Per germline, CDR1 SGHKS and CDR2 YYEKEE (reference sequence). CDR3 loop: CASSLRLAPRDTGELFF. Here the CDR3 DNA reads TGTGCCAGCAGCTTGAGACTAGCGCCCAGAGACACCGGGGAGCTGTTTTTT.

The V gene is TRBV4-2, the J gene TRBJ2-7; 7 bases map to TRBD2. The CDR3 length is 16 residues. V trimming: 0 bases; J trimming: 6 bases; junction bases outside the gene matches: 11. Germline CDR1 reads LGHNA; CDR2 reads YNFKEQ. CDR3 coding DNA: TGTGCCAGCAGCCAAGATCAGGCTAGCGGATGGCGCGAGCAGTACTTC. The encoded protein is CASSQDQASGWREQYF.

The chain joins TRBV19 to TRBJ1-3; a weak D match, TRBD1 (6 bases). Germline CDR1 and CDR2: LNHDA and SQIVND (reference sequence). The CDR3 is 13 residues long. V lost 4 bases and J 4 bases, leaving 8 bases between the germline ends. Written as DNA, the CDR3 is TGTGCCAGTAGTACCGGACAGGGAAACACCATATATTTT. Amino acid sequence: CASSTGQGNTIYF.